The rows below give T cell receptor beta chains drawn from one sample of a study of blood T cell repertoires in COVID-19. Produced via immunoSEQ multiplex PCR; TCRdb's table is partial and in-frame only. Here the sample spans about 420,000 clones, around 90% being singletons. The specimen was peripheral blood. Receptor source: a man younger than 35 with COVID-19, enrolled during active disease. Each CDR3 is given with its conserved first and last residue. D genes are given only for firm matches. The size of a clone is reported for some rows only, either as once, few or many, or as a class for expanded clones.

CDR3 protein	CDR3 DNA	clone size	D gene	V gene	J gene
CATWDRVVETQYF	TGTGCCACCTGGGACAGGGTCGTAGAGACCCAGTACTTC	.	TRBD1	TRBV19	TRBJ2-5
CSVEAPRTGGFYGYTF	TGCAGCGTTGAAGCTCCAAGGACAGGGGGATTCTATGGCTACACCTTC	.	TRBD1	TRBV29-1	TRBJ1-2
CASSADRVQETQYF	TGTGCCAGCAGCGCCGACAGGGTTCAAGAGACCCAGTACTTC	once	TRBD1	TRBV7-9	TRBJ2-5
CASSWATGRSTDTQYF	TGCGCCAGCAGCTGGGCGACAGGGCGAAGCACAGATACGCAGTATTTT	.	TRBD1	TRBV5-1	TRBJ2-3
CASRADRANTEAFF	TGTGCCAGCAGAGCGGACAGGGCGAACACTGAAGCTTTCTTT	.	TRBD1	TRBV6-4	TRBJ1-1
CASSLGLAGDEQYF	TGCGCCAGCAGCCTAGGACTAGCGGGAGATGAGCAGTACTTC	.	TRBD2	TRBV4-1	TRBJ2-7
CASSPGTGLFEQYF	TGTGCCAGCTCACCCGGGACAGGACTTTTTGAGCAGTACTTC	.	TRBD1	TRBV18	TRBJ2-7
CASSESGYSNQPQHF	TGTGCCAGCAGTGAATCCGGGTATAGCAATCAGCCCCAGCATTTT	.	.	TRBV2	TRBJ1-5
CASRPGSDTQYF	TGTGCAAGTCGCCCAGGGTCCGATACGCAGTATTTT	.	.	TRBV12-2	TRBJ2-3
CASREDEQFF	TGTGCCAGCAGAGAGGATGAGCAGTTCTTC	.	.	TRBV6-5	TRBJ2-1
CASSPSGSSYNEQFF	TGTGCCAGCTCACCCTCGGGGAGCTCCTACAATGAGCAGTTCTTC	.	.	TRBV18	TRBJ2-1
CASSDEGQSQETQYF	TGTGCCAGCAGTGATGAGGGACAGTCCCAAGAGACCCAGTACTTC	.	TRBD1	TRBV2	TRBJ2-5
CASSVGLQNNQPQHF	TGTGCCAGCAGCGTAGGACTGCAGAACAATCAGCCCCAGCATTTT	few	.	TRBV9	TRBJ1-5
CASSIDGRDYEQYF	TGTGCCAGTAGTATAGATGGCAGGGATTACGAGCAGTACTTC	.	.	TRBV19	TRBJ2-7
CASRTYTGELFF	TGTGCCAGCCGGACATACACCGGGGAGCTGTTTTTT	.	.	TRBV2	TRBJ2-2
CASDSGQGGLQPQHF	TGTGCTAGTGACTCAGGACAGGGGGGTCTCCAGCCCCAGCATTTT	.	TRBD1	TRBV12-5	TRBJ1-5
CASSLGWGTGGESEAFF	TGCGCCAGCAGCTTGGGATGGGGGACAGGGGGCGAATCTGAAGCTTTCTTT	.	TRBD1	TRBV5-1	TRBJ1-1
CASSDRGTEQYF	TGTGCCAGCAGCGACAGGGGAACCGAGCAGTACTTC	.	TRBD1	TRBV6-2/TRBV6-3	TRBJ2-7
CASSQGGISPDTQYF	TGTGCCAGCAGCCAGGGAGGGATATCCCCGGATACGCAGTATTTT	.	TRBD2	TRBV3-1/TRBV3-2	TRBJ2-3
CASSSRTSSVTDTQYF	TGTGCCAGCAGCTCCAGAACTAGCTCCGTGACAGATACGCAGTATTTT	.	.	TRBV11-3	TRBJ2-3
CASSAGRGKSNQPQHF	TGTGCCAGCAGCGCTGGTAGGGGTAAATCCAATCAGCCCCAGCATTTT	once	.	TRBV7-8	TRBJ1-5
CASSPHRGRNEQFF	TGCGCCAGCAGCCCACACAGGGGGCGAAATGAGCAGTTCTTC	few	TRBD1	TRBV4-1	TRBJ2-1
CASSDPRRVGNEQFF	TGTGCCAGCAGTGATCCCAGGAGGGTGGGGAATGAGCAGTTCTTC	.	.	TRBV2	TRBJ2-1
CATSAGTGFHEQFF	TGTGCCACCAGTGCAGGGACAGGGTTCCATGAGCAGTTCTTC	.	TRBD1	TRBV24-1	TRBJ2-1
CASSARLAGGREEQFF	TGTGCCAGCTCAGCGAGACTAGCGGGGGGGCGAGAGGAGCAGTTCTTC	.	TRBD2	TRBV18	TRBJ2-1
CASIRGYEQYF	TGTGCCAGCATCAGGGGTTACGAGCAGTACTTC	.	.	TRBV7-9	TRBJ2-7